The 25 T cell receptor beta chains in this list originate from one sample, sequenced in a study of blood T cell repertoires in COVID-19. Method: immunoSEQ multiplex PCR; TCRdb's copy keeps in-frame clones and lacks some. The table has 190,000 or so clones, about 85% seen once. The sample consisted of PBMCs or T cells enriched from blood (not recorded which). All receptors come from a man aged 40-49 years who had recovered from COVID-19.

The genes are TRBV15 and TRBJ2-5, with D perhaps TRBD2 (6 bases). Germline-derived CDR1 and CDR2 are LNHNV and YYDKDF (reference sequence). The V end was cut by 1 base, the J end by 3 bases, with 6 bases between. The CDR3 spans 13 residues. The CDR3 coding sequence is TGTGCCACCAGCAGAGGCGGGGAAGAGACCCAGTACTTC. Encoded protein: CATSRGGEETQYF.

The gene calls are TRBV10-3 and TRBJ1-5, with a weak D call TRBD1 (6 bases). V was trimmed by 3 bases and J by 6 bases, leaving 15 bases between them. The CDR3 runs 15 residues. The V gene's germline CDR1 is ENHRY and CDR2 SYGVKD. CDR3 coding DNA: TGTGCCATCAGTGAAGGGCAGGGGCACGTTCAGCCCCAGCATTTT. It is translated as CAISEGQGHVQPQHF.

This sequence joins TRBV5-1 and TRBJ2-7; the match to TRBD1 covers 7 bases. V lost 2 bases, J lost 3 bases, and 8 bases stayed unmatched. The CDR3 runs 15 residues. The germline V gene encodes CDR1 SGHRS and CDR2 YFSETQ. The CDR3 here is CASSFAGTAGYEQYF. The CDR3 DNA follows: TGCGCCAGCAGCTTCGCCGGGACAGCTGGCTACGAGCAGTACTTC.

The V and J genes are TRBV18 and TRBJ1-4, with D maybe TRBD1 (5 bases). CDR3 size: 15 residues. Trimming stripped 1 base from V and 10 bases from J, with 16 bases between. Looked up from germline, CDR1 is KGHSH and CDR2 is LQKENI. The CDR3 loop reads CASSPLTGFPGKLFF. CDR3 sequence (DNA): TGTGCCAGCTCACCACTTACAGGCTTTCCCGGAAAACTGTTTTTT.

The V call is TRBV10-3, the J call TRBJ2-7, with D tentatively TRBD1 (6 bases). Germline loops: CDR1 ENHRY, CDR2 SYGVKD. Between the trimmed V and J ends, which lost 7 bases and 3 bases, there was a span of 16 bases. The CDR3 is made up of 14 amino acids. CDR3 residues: CAIMDGTRDYEQYF. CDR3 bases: TGTGCCATCATGGACGGGACAAGGGACTACGAGCAGTACTTC.

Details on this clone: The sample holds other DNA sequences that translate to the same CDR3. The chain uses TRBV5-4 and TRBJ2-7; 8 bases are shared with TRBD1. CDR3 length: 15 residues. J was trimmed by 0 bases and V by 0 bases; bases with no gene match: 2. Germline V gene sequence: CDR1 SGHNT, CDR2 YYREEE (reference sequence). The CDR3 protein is CASSLGQGASYEQYF. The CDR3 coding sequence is TGTGCCAGCAGCTTGGGTCAGGGGGCCTCCTACGAGCAGTACTTC.

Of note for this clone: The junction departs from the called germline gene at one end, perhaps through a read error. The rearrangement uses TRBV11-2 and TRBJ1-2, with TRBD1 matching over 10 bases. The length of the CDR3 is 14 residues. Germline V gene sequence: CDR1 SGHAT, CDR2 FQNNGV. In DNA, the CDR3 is TGTGCCAGCAGCTACCAACCCGGGACAGGGGACTCCTCCTTC. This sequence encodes CASSYQPGTGDSSF.

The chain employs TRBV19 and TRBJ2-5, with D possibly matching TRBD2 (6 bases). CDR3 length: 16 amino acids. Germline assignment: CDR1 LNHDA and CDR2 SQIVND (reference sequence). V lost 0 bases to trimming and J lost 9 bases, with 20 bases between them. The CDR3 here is CASSIDTNAPGVAQYF. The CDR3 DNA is TGTGCCAGTAGTATAGATACTAACGCCCCGGGGGTGGCCCAGTACTTC. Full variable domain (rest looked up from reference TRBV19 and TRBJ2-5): DGGITQSPKYLFRKEGQNVTLSCEQNLNHDAMYWYRQDPGQGLRLIYYSQIVNDFQKGDIAEGYSVSREKKESFPLTVTSAQKNPTAFYLCASSIDTNAPGVAQYFGPGTRLLVL.

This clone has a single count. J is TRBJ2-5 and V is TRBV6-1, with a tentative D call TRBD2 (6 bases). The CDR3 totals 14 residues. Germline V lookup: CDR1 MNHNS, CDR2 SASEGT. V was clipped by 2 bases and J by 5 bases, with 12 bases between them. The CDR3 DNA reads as TGTGCCAGCAGTGAAATGTTGGCGGGGGAGACCCAGTACTTC. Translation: CASSEMLAGETQYF.

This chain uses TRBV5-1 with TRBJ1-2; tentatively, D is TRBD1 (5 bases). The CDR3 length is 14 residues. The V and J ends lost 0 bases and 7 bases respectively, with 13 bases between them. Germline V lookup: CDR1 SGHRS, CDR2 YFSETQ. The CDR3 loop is CASSLDRFYSGYTF. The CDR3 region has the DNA TGCGCCAGCAGCTTGGACAGGTTTTACTCTGGCTACACCTTC.

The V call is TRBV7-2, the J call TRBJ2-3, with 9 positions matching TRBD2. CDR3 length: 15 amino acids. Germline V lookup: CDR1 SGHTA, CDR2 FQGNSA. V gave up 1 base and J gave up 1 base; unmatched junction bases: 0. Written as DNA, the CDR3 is TGTGCCAGCAGCTTAGGGACTAGCGGCACAGATACGCAGTATTTT. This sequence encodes CASSLGTSGTDTQYF.

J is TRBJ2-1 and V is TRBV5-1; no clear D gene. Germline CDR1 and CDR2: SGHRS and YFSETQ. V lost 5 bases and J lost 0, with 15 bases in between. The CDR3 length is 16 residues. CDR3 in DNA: TGCGCCAGCAGTTCTGGAGACTCGATCTCCTACAATGAGCAGTTCTTC. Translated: CASSSGDSISYNEQFF.

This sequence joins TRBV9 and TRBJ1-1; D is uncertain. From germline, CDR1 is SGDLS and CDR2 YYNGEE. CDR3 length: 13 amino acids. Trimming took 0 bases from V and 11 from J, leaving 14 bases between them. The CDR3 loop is CASSVAMSGRAFF. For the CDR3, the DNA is TGTGCCAGCAGCGTAGCTATGAGCGGCCGGGCTTTCTTT.

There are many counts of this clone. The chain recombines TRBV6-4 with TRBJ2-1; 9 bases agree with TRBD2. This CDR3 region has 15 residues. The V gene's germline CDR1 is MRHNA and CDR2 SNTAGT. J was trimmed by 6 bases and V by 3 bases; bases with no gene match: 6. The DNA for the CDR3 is TGTGCCAGCAGTGAGAGTAGCGGGAGCCCCAATGAGCAGTTCTTC. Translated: CASSESSGSPNEQFF.

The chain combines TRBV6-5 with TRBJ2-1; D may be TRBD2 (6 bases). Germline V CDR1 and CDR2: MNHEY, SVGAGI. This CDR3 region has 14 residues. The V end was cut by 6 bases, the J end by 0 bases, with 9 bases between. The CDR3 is CASSRGNSYNEQFF. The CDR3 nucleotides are TGTGCCAGCAGCCGGGGGAACTCCTACAATGAGCAGTTCTTC.

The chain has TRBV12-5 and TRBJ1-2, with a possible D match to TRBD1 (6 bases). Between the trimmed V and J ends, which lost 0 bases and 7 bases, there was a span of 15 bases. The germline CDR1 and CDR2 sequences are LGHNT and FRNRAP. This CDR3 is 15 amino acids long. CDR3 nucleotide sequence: TGTGCTAGTGGTTTGGTACGGGGGGGGCGCAGTGGCTACACCTTC. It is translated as CASGLVRGGRSGYTF.

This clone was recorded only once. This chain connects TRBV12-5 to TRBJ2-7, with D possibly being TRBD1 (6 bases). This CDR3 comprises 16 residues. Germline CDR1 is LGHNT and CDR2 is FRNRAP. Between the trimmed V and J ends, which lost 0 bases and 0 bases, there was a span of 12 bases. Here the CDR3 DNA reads TGTGCTAGTGGTTTGGTACTTACAGGGCCCTCCTACGAGCAGTACTTC. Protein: CASGLVLTGPSYEQYF. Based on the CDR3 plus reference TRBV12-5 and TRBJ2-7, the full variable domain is DARVTQTPRHKVTEMGQEVTMRCQPILGHNTVFWYRQTMMQGLELLAYFRNRAPLDDSGMPKDRFSAEMPDATLATLKIQPSEPRDSAVYFCASGLVLTGPSYEQYFGPGTRLTVT.

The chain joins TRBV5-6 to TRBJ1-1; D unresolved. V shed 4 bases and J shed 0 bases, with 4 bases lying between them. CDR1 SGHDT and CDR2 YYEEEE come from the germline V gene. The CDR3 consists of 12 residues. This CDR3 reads CASSLVNTEAFF. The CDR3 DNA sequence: TGTGCCAGCAGCCTTGTGAACACTGAAGCTTTCTTT.

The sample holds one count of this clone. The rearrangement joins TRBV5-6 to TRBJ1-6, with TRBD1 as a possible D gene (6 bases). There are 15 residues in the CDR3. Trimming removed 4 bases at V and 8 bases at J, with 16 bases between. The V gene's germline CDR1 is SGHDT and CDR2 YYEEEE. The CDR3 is CASSLRGRGDSPLHF. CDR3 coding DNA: TGTGCCAGCAGCCTCAGGGGCAGGGGAGATTCACCCCTCCACTTT.

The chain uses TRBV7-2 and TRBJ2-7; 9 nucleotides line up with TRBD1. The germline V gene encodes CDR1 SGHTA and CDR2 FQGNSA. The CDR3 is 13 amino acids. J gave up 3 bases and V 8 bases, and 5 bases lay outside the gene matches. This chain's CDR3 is CASRGQGVYEQYF. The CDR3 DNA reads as TGTGCCAGCCGGGGACAGGGAGTCTACGAGCAGTACTTC.

CDR3 in DNA: TGTGCCAGCAGCTTACCCGGGGGGACCGGGGAGCTGTTTTTT. Translating gives CASSLPGGTGELFF. This chain uses TRBV7-9 with TRBJ2-2; 7 bases agree with TRBD2. CDR3 length equals 14 residues. J gave up 5 bases and V 2 bases, and 2 bases lay outside the gene matches. Germline assignment: CDR1 SEHNR and CDR2 FQNEAQ (reference sequence).

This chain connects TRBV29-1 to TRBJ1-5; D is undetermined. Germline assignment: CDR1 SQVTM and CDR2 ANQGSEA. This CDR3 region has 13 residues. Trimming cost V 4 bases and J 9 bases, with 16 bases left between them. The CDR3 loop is CSVVGQLGGPQHF. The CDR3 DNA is TGCAGCGTTGTAGGGCAGCTCGGAGGGCCCCAGCATTTT.

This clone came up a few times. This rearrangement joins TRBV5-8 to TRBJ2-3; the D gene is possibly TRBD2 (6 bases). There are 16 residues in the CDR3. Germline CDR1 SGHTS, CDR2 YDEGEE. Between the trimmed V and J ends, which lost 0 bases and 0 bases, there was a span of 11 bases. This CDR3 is CASSLGRLASTDTQYF. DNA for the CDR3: TGTGCCAGCAGCTTGGGGCGGCTAGCGAGCACAGATACGCAGTATTTT.

The CDR3 sequence is CSARGLNEQFF. In DNA form, the CDR3 reads TGCAGTGCTAGAGGGCTCAATGAGCAGTTCTTC. The V call is TRBV20-1, the J call TRBJ2-1; D is undetermined. This CDR3 contains 11 residues. CDR1 and CDR2 from the germline V gene are DFQATT and SNEGSKA (reference sequence). V lost 1 base, J lost 6 bases, and 4 bases lay in between.

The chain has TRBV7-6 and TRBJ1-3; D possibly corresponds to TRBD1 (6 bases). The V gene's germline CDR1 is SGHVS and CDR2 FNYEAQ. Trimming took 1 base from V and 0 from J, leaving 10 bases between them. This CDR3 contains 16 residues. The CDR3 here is CASSLGRGVSGNTIYF. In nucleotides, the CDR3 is TGTGCCAGCAGCTTAGGCAGGGGCGTCTCTGGAAACACCATATATTTT.